Below are 21 T cell receptor beta chains sequenced from a single sample in a study of blood T cell repertoires in COVID-19. TCRdb keeps only in-frame clones here, not all; method: immunoSEQ multiplex PCR. In the table there are about 100,000 clones, about 86% of which are singletons. The sample consisted of peripheral blood. All receptors derive from an elderly man with acute or convalescent COVID-19.

The chain links TRBV9 to TRBJ1-1; D gene unclear. Per germline, CDR1 SGDLS and CDR2 YYNGEE. The CDR3 sequence is 13 residues long. Between the trimmed V and J ends, which lost 0 bases and 1 base, there was a span of 4 bases. The chain's CDR3 is CASSVARNTEAFF. As DNA, the CDR3 is TGTGCCAGCAGCGTAGCCAGGAACACTGAAGCTTTCTTT. The entire variable domain, with the rest obtained from reference TRBV9 and TRBJ1-1, is as follows: DSGVTQTPKHLITATGQRVTLRCSPRSGDLSVYWYQQSLDQGLQFLIQYYNGEERAKGNILERFSAQQFPDLHSELNLSSLELGDSALYFCASSVARNTEAFFGQGTRLTVV.

V gene TRBV13 combines with J gene TRBJ1-5; D is undetermined. Trimming took off 8 bases at V and 5 bases at J, with 13 bases between the two ends. The CDR3 has 13 amino acids. Looked up from germline, CDR1 is PRHDT and CDR2 is FYEKMQ (reference sequence). The CDR3 nucleotides are TGTGCCAGCCCGAATCGGGTGGATCAGCCCCAGCATTTT. It codes for CASPNRVDQPQHF. Full variable domain (missing parts from reference TRBV13 and TRBJ1-5): AAGVIQSPRHLIKEKRETATLKCYPIPRHDTVYWYQQGPGQDPQFLISFYEKMQSDKGSIPDRFSAQQFSDYHSELNMSSLELGDSALYFCASPNRVDQPQHFGDGTRLSIL.

This chain joins TRBV11-2 and TRBJ2-1; 11 bases fit TRBD2. The CDR3 loop spans 17 amino acids. Germline V gene data show CDR1 as SGHAT and CDR2 as FQNNGV. Trimming took 5 bases from V and 2 from J; bases not matched to a gene: 8. CDR3 residues: CASSIGTSGGTYNEQFF. In DNA, the CDR3 is TGTGCCAGCAGCATAGGGACTAGCGGAGGCACCTACAATGAGCAGTTCTTC.

The gene calls are TRBV27 and TRBJ2-1; 8 bases match TRBD2. Germline-derived CDR1 and CDR2 are MNHEY and SMNVEV (reference sequence). V was clipped by 5 bases and J by 0 bases; unmatched bases: 0. The length of the CDR3 is 14 residues. This CDR3 reads CASSLAGSYNEQFF. The DNA of the CDR3 is TGTGCCAGCAGTCTAGCGGGCTCCTACAATGAGCAGTTCTTC.

The chain links TRBV2 to TRBJ1-6; 9 positions agree with TRBD1. The trim removed 6 bases at V and 6 bases at J, leaving 6 bases unmatched. The CDR3 covers 15 residues. The germline CDR1 and CDR2 sequences are SNHLY and FYNNEI. DNA for the CDR3: TGTGCCAGCAGGCCGGGACAGGGATCTAATTCACCCCTCCACTTT. It is translated as CASRPGQGSNSPLHF.

The CDR3 reads CASSYQRSADTQYF. CDR3 bases: TGTGCCAGTAGTTACCAGCGGTCGGCAGATACGCAGTATTTT. V is TRBV19 and J is TRBJ2-3, with a weak D call TRBD2 (5 bases). The germline CDR1 and CDR2 sequences are LNHDA and SQIVND (reference sequence). V lost 5 bases, J lost 4 bases, and 13 bases lay in between. This CDR3 spans 14 amino acids.

The chain joins TRBV28 to TRBJ2-7, with 7 bases fitting TRBD1. Germline CDR1 MDHEN, CDR2 SYDVKM. Trimming removed 6 bases from V and 3 bases from J; junction bases left unmatched: 11. The CDR3 length is 15 residues. DNA for the CDR3: TGTGCCAGCAGCCAGACCCGGACAGGACTCTACGAGCAGTACTTC. This encodes CASSQTRTGLYEQYF.

V gene TRBV5-6 combines with J gene TRBJ1-4; TRBD1 agrees at 9 bases. J was trimmed by 4 bases and V by 4 bases; bases with no gene match: 5. The CDR3 is 15 amino acids. The germline V gene has CDR1 SGHDT and CDR2 YYEEEE. The CDR3 region has the DNA TGTGCCAGCAGCGGGGGGACAGGGTTTAATGAAAAACTGTTTTTT. Protein: CASSGGTGFNEKLFF.

The CDR3 spells CSVDPGTGEPQHF. CDR3 DNA: TGCAGCGTTGACCCCGGGACAGGGGAACCCCAGCATTTT. The chain joins TRBV29-1 to TRBJ1-5; 10 bases align to TRBD1. The germline V gene encodes CDR1 SQVTM and CDR2 ANQGSEA. After removal of 3 bases from V and 10 bases from J, the junction contained 6 bases not matched to a gene. The CDR3 length is 13 residues.

The V gene is TRBV5-1, the J gene TRBJ1-1, with TRBD1 matching over 7 bases. This CDR3 has 16 amino acids. V shed 0 bases and J 5 bases; nucleotides not matched to a gene: 10. Germline assignment: CDR1 SGHRS and CDR2 YFSETQ. This CDR3 reads CASSLAGGKVETEAFF. Written as DNA, the CDR3 is TGCGCCAGCAGCTTGGCAGGGGGAAAGGTCGAGACTGAAGCTTTCTTT.

The chain joins TRBV6-5 to TRBJ1-2; 12 nucleotides match TRBD1. J was trimmed by 5 bases and V by 5 bases; bases with no gene match: 6. Germline values: CDR1 MNHEY, CDR2 SVGAGI. There are 15 residues in the CDR3. The CDR3 DNA sequence: TGTGCCAGCAGTCCCCGGGACAGGGGGCGGTATGGCTACACCTTC. Amino acids: CASSPRDRGRYGYTF.

V is TRBV5-4 and J is TRBJ1-6; 9 bases map to TRBD1. Germline V gives CDR1 SGHNT, CDR2 YYREEE (reference sequence). Trimming removed 6 bases from V and 7 bases from J; junction bases left unmatched: 5. This CDR3 spans 14 amino acids. CDR3 loop: CASTLQGANSPLHF. The DNA for the CDR3 is TGTGCCAGCACATTACAGGGGGCGAATTCACCCCTCCACTTT. The full variable domain, its missing parts supplied by reference TRBV5-4 and TRBJ1-6, is ETGVTQSPTHLIKTRGQQVTLRCSSQSGHNTVSWYQQALGQGPQFIFQYYREEENGRGNFPPRFSGLQFPNYSSELNVNALELDDSALYLCASTLQGANSPLHFGNGTRLTVT.

This chain connects TRBV29-1 to TRBJ2-7; maybe TRBD2 (6 bases). CDR1 is SQVTM, CDR2 ANQGSEA, per germline. The length of the CDR3 is 13 residues. The CDR3 coding sequence is TGCACCGCTGCGGGACCGCCCTCCTACGAGCAGTACTTC. This encodes CTAAGPPSYEQYF.

CDR3: CASSVGTGSAGANVLTF. In DNA, the CDR3 is TGTGCCAGCAGCGTAGGGACAGGGTCGGCTGGGGCCAACGTCCTGACTTTC. The chain is built from TRBV5-4 and TRBJ2-6; 9 bases align to TRBD1. The CDR3 has 17 residues. Losses at the gene ends were 4 bases for V and 2 bases for J; bases not matched to a gene: 7. CDR1 is SGHNT and CDR2 is YYREEE in the germline V gene (reference sequence).

The chain links TRBV4-2 to TRBJ1-5; D gene ambiguous. The CDR3 runs 14 residues. Trimming took off 1 base at V and 0 bases at J, with 4 bases between the two ends. The germline gives CDR1 LGHNA, CDR2 YNFKEQ. The DNA of the CDR3 is TGTGCCAGCAGCCAAGGACATAGCAATCAGCCCCAGCATTTT. Residues: CASSQGHSNQPQHF.

Concerning this clone: This CDR3 is also generated by other DNA sequences in the sample. The genes are TRBV4-1 and TRBJ2-7, with TRBD2 matching over 12 bases. Germline CDR1 is MGHRA and CDR2 is YSYEKL. The CDR3 runs to 17 residues. Germline trimming cut 3 bases from V and 0 bases from J; bases unmatched to any gene: 6. As DNA, the CDR3 is TGCGCCAGCAGCCATCCGACTAGCGGGGGAATCTCCTACGAGCAGTACTTC. Translation gives CASSHPTSGGISYEQYF.

The CDR3: CASSLSGDQPQHF. The CDR3 DNA sequence: TGTGCCAGCAGCCTCTCGGGAGATCAGCCCCAGCATTTT. The chain couples TRBV7-2 to TRBJ1-5; no firm D call. V was trimmed by 5 bases and J by 5 bases, leaving 10 bases between them. CDR1 is SGHTA, CDR2 FQGNSA, per germline. This CDR3 has 13 residues.

The chain employs TRBV30 and TRBJ1-5; 7 nucleotides match TRBD1. Germline V gene data show CDR1 as GTSNPN and CDR2 as SVGIG (reference sequence). The CDR3 has 13 residues. V dropped 2 bases and J dropped 7; count of bases not matched to a gene: 5. The CDR3 DNA follows: TGTGCCTGGAGTATAGGGGGCGAGCAGCCCCAGCATTTT. It is translated as CAWSIGGEQPQHF.

This chain links TRBV5-1 with TRBJ2-7; a possible D gene is TRBD2 (6 bases). The germline V and J ends were trimmed by 3 bases and 1 base, with 14 bases remaining between them. The CDR3 runs to 15 residues. Germline V gene data show CDR1 as SGHRS and CDR2 as YFSETQ. The CDR3, as DNA: TGCGCCAGCAGCTCGGGACTCCCAAATTCCTACGAGCAGTACTTC. It translates to CASSSGLPNSYEQYF.

The chain combines TRBV28 with TRBJ2-1, with 7 bases fitting TRBD1. Trimming cost V 3 bases and J 9 bases; bases outside gene matches: 8. The CDR3 extends over 14 amino acids. Germline V gene sequence: CDR1 MDHEN, CDR2 SYDVKM. The CDR3 reads CASSLGTALLEQFF. In DNA form, the CDR3 reads TGTGCCAGCAGTTTGGGGACAGCCTTGCTTGAGCAGTTCTTC.

The chain employs TRBV9 and TRBJ1-1, with a possible D match to TRBD1 (6 bases). This CDR3 region has 16 residues. V was shortened by 0 bases and J by 0 bases, with 12 bases between the two germline ends. Looked up from germline, CDR1 is SGDLS and CDR2 is YYNGEE. The CDR3 spells CASSVGRGPMNTEAFF. The CDR3 nucleotides are TGTGCCAGCAGCGTAGGCAGGGGCCCTATGAACACTGAAGCTTTCTTT. Using reference TRBV9 and TRBJ1-1 for the parts outside the CDR3, the full variable domain is DSGVTQTPKHLITATGQRVTLRCSPRSGDLSVYWYQQSLDQGLQFLIQYYNGEERAKGNILERFSAQQFPDLHSELNLSSLELGDSALYFCASSVGRGPMNTEAFFGQGTRLTVV.